This TCR beta chain was observed in a study of cytomegalovirus exposure and HLA in healthy donors. 13 Jbeta primers and 60 Vbeta primers were used for the PCR. Assay: immunoSEQ multiplex PCR; the TCRdb copy retains only in-frame clones and omits some. This sample contains 150,000 to 200,000 clones. Study results and caveats: Among TCR sequences, most were rare, though some public TCRs appeared in many donors. Equally common other TCR beta chains were less clonally expanded than HLA-associated ones, a later analysis found. In a later analysis, a missense DCLRE1C variant was linked to TCR beta V- and J-gene trimming.

A remark on this clone: Its antigen is not identified.

Germline V lookup: CDR1 SGHTA, CDR2 FQGNSA. This CDR3 contains 16 residues. The junction had 4 bases not matched to a gene; V was cut back by 1 base and J by 1 base. V is TRBV7-2 and J is TRBJ1-1, with 9 bases identical to TRBD1. The material sequenced was PBMCs. This receptor was identified in a woman younger than 30 in good health and CMV-seropositive. DNA of the CDR3: TGTGCCAGCAGCTTAGAGTGGGGACAGGGGAACACTGAAGCTTTCTTT. Amino acids: CASSLEWGQGNTEAFF.